The 3 T cell receptor beta chains presented below share a single source sample, sequenced in a study of a mutant IDH1 vaccine in newly diagnosed glioma. No antigen has been assigned to these receptors. Specified time point: week 11, during vaccination. A 20-mer mutant IDH1 peptide at 300 ug was injected subcutaneously with topical imiquimod. Generated by immunoSEQ multiplex PCR, the TCRdb table keeps only in-frame clones and is missing some. The sample consists of about 66,000 clones, about 80% of them appearing once. The material was PBMCs, obtained from a glioma patient whose treatment included an IDH1 peptide vaccine. The receptors derive from a man aged 25 to 45 with glioma.

The V gene is TRBV9, the J gene TRBJ1-2; a possible D gene is TRBD1 (5 bases). Trimming cost V 2 bases and J 0 bases, with 11 bases left between them. Germline V lookup: CDR1 SGDLS, CDR2 YYNGEE. The CDR3 loop spans 15 amino acids. The DNA for the CDR3 is TGTGCCAGCAGCGTTGGGGGGATGCCTAACTATGGCTACACCTTC. Translation gives CASSVGGMPNYGYTF.

This chain connects TRBV11-1 to TRBJ2-7; no clear D gene. The CDR3 spans 16 residues. Trimming shortened V by 0 bases and J by 0 bases, and 12 bases separated the two germline ends. Germline-derived CDR1 and CDR2 are SGHAT and FQDESV (reference sequence). The CDR3: CASSLAEGPNSYEQYF. The CDR3 DNA reads as TGTGCCAGCAGCTTAGCGGAAGGACCCAACTCCTACGAGCAGTACTTC.

In its sample, this clone was seen a few times. The J gene is TRBJ1-1, the V gene TRBV2; 10 positions match TRBD1. Trimming at V came to 6 bases and at J to 4 bases, leaving 11 bases not matched to a gene. The CDR3 is 16 residues long. CDR1 is SNHLY and CDR2 is FYNNEI in the germline V gene. CDR3 DNA sequence: TGTGCCAGCAGCCCAATCGACAGGGGGCATGGCACTGAAGCTTTCTTT. Its protein is CASSPIDRGHGTEAFF.